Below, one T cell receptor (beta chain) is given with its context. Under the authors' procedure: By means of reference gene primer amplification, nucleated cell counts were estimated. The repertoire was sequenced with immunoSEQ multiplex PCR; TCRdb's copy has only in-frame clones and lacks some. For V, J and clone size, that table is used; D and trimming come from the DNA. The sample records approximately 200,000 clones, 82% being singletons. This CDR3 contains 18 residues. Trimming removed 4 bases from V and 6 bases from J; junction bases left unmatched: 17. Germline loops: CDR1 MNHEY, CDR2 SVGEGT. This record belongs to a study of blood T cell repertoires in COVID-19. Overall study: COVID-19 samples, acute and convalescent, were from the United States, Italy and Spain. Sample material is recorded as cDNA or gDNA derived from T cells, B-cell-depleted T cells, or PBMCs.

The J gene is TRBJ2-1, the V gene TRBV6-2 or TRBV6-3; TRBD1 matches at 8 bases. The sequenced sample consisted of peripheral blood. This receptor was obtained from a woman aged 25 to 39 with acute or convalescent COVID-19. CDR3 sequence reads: CASSCPTDRGQDCNEQFF. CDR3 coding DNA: TGTGCCAGCAGTTGCCCTACAGACAGGGGCCAAGACTGCAATGAGCAGTTCTTC.